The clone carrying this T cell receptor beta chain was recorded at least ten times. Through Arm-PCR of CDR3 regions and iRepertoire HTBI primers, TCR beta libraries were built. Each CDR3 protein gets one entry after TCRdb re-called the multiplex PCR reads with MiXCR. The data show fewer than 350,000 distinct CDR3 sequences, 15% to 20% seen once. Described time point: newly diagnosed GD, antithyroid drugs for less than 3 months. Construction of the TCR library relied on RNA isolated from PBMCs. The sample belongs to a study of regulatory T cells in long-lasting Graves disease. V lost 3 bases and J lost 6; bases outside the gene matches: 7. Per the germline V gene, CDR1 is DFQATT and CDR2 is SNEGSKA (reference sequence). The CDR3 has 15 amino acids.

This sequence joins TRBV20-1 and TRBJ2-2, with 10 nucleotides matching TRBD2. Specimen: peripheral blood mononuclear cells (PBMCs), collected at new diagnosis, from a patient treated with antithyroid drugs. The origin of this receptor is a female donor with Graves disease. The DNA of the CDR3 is TGCAGTGCTAGTTTAGCGGGAGGTGGGCCCGGGGAGCTGTTTTTT. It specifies CSASLAGGGPGELFF.